This T cell receptor (beta chain) comes out of a study of blood T cells in healthy people across ages. Findings and limits, study-wide: Those diversity estimates obtained from one million T cells were thought to be underestimates. More naive CD4+ cells and higher diversity marked long-lived donors relative to aged donors.

As to this clonotype: Its matching antigen is unknown. The DNA is omitted, as the CDR3 cannot be located on it reliably, and the CDR3 follows TCRdb's listing.

At least 6 million PBMCs were isolated per sample. The CDR3 extends over 15 residues, inclusive of both ends. The germline gives CDR1 LGHNA, CDR2 YNFKEQ. A second PCR of roughly 7 to 11 cycles used a sample-barcoded 5' primer and a J-beta primer mix. Any given sample supplied a minimum of 2.5 million CDR3-containing paired-end reads. TCRdb reanalysed the 5' RACE reads using MiXCR and keeps one entry per CDR3 protein. The sample contains some 1,500,000 distinct CDR3 sequences, 35% to 45% of which appear only once. The genes are TRBV4-2 and TRBJ2-3. Sequencing used blood. This receptor was identified in a woman aged 18 to 35 in good health. The CDR3 protein is CASGRHFGNTDTQYF.